A selection of T cell receptor beta chains follows, all from one sample in a study of identical twins. TCRdb re-called the 5' RACE reads through MiXCR, storing one row per CDR3 protein. This table has about 210,000 distinct CDR3 sequences, roughly 10% appearing once. The sample taken for sequencing was memory (CD45RO+) T cells sorted from blood. These receptors were obtained from a young woman in good health. Both conserved end residues are trimmed from each CDR3. D genes are given only for firm matches. The size entry is marked missing in some rows and otherwise reads once, few, many or a size class.

NA 13 TRBV7-2 NA ASRPYSAGDYGYT
NA 11 TRBV20-1 NA SAEQDGNTEAF
NA 12 TRBV5-1 many ASSFGTPIGEQY
NA 9 TRBV30 many AWSVSYEQY
NA 11 TRBV7-9 many ASSDTGSYGYT
NA 9 TRBV20-1 NA SPRFHKTQY
TRBD1 13 TRBV5-5 few ASSLVVQGDSPLH
NA 10 TRBV7-7 few ASSSDSDTQY
NA 16 TRBV4-2 NA AISPGGFGGGYSYEQY
NA 14 TRBV10-3 many AISESSGGGIYEQY
NA 12 TRBV12-3/TRBV12-4 few ASSSRTASTEAF
TRBD1 15 TRBV9 NA ASSVPRTGENTGELF
TRBD1 10 TRBV7-3 NA ASGDSGVPLH
NA 15 TRBV4-3 few ASSRNYQRPLTDTQY
TRBD1 14 TRBV20-1 few SARPSGTGIGNTIY
TRBD1 11 TRBV20-1 NA SVPDRGLLGYT
TRBD1 11 TRBV29-1 many SAGTGLNLEAF
NA 9 TRBV6-5 many ASSPGVSQY
NA 12 TRBV5-1 many ASSLTPRNTEAF
TRBD1 12 TRBV3-1 NA ASTLTGGEDGYT
TRBD2 12 TRBV10-3 NA AIRASGGTDTQY
TRBD1 13 TRBV10-1 NA ASRTGGGIICGYT